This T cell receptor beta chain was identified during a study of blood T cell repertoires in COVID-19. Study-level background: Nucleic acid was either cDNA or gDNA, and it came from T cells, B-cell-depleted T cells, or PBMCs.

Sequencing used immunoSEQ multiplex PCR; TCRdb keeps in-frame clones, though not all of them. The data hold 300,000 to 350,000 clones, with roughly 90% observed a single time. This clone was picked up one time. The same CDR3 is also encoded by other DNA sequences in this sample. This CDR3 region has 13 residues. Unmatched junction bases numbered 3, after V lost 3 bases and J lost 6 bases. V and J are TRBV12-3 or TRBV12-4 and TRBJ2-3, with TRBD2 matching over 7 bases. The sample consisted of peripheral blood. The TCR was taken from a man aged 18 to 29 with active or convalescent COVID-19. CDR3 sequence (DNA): TGTGCCAGCAGTTTTTTAGCGGGTGATACGCAGTATTTT. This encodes CASSFLAGDTQYF.